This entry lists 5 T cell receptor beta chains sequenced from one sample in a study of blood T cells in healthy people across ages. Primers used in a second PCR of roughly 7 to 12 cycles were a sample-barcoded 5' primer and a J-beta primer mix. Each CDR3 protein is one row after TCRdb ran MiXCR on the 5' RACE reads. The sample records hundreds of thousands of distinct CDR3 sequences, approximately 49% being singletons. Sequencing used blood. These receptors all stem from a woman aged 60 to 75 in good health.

CDR3 bases: TGTGCCAGCAGCCAAGGGGGAGGGCAGTACTTC. Translated, it gives CASSQGGGQYF. This chain links TRBV3-1 with TRBJ2-7, with a weak D call TRBD2 (6 bases). Germline assignment: CDR1 LGHDT and CDR2 YNNKEL (reference sequence). The CDR3 is 11 amino acids. Trimming left V 1 base short and J 9 bases short, with 7 bases between.

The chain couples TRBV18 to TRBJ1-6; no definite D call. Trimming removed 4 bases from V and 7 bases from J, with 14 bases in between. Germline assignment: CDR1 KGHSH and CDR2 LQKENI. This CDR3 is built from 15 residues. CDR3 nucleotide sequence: TGTGCCAGCTCACTACACGGTTCCTTAAATTCACCCCTCCACTTT. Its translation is CASSLHGSLNSPLHF.

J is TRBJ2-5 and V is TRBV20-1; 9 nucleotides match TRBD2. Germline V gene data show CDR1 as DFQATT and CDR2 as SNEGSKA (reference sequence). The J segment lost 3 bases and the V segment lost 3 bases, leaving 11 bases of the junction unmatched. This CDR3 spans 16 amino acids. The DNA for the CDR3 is TGCAGTGCTAGGGAGTCTAGCGGGGCTCATGAAGAGACCCAGTACTTC. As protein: CSARESSGAHEETQYF.

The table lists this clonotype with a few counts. This chain's CDR3 is CASSQDGGGSYGYTF. The CDR3 DNA reads TGCGCCAGCAGCCAAGATGGGGGCGGAAGCTATGGCTACACCTTC. The chain couples TRBV4-3 to TRBJ1-2, with D perhaps matching TRBD1 (6 bases). The CDR3 totals 15 residues. V was trimmed by 0 bases and J by 4 bases, leaving 12 bases between them. Germline V CDR1 and CDR2: LGHNA, YSLEER.

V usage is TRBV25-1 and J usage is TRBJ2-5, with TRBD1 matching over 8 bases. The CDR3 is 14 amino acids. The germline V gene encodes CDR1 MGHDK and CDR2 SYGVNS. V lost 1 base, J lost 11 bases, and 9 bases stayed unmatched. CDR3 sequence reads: CASSEFQGAGEQYF. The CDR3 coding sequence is TGTGCCAGCAGTGAATTTCAGGGGGCGGGTGAGCAGTACTTC.